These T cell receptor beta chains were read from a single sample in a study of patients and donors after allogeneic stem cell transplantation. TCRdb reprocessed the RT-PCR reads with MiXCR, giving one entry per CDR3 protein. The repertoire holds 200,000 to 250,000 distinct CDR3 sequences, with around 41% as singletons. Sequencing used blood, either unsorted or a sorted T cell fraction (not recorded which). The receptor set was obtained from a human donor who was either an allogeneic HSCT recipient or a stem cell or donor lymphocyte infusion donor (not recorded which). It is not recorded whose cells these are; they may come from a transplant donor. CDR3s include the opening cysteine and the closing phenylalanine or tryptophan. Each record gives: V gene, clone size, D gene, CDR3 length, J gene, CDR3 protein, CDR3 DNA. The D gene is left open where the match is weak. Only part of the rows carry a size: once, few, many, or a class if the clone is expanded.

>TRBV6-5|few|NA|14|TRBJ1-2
CASSYSGAPYGYTF
TGTGCCAGCAGTTACTCGGGGGCCCCCTATGGCTACACCTTC
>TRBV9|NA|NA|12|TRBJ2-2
CASSVVGGELFF
TGTGCCAGCAGCGTAGTAGGCGGGGAGCTGTTTTTT
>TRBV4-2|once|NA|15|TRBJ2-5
CASSPGDLVQETQYF
TGTGCCAGCAGCCCCGGGGATCTTGTCCAAGAGACCCAGTACTTC
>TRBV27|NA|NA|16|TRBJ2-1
CASSLWSGFGYNEQFF
TGTGCCAGCAGTTTGTGGTCCGGTTTCGGCTACAATGAGCAGTTCTTC
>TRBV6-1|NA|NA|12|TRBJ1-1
CASSKGNSEAFF
TGTGCCAGCAGTAAGGGGAATTCTGAAGCTTTCTTT
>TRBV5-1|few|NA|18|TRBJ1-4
CASSLVLDSKATNEKLFF
TGCGCCAGCAGCTTGGTGTTGGACAGTAAGGCTACTAATGAAAAACTGTTTTTT
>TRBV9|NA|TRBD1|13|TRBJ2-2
CASKPQGAGELFF
TGTGCCAGCAAGCCCCAGGGGGCCGGGGAGCTGTTTTTT
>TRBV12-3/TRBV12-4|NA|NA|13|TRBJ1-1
CASSLRGWAEAFF
TGTGCCAGCAGCCTCCGGGGATGGGCTGAAGCTTTCTTT
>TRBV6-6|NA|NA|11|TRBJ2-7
CASRLNYEQYF
TGTGCCAGCAGGCTGAACTACGAGCAGTACTTC
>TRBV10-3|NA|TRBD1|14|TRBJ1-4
CAIGTGGNNEKLFF
TGTGCCATTGGGACAGGGGGGAATAATGAAAAACTGTTTTTT
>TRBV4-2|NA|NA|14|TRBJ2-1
CASSQEGTYNEQFF
TGTGCCAGCAGCCAGGAGGGGACCTACAATGAGCAGTTCTTC
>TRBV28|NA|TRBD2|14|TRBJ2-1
CASSPVAGSNEQFF
TGTGCCAGCAGTCCCGTAGCGGGGTCTAATGAGCAGTTCTTC
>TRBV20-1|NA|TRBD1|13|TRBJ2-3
CSAKQGRTDTQYF
TGCAGTGCCAAACAGGGGCGCACAGATACGCAGTATTTT
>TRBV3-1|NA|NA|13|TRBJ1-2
CASSAIGDYGYTF
TGTGCCAGCAGCGCGATTGGTGACTATGGCTACACCTTC
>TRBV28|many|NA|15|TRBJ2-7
CASRPTGISSYEQYF
TGTGCCAGCAGGCCTACAGGTATAAGCTCCTACGAGCAGTACTTC
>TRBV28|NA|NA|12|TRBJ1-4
CATGGGGEKLFF
TGTGCGACAGGTGGAGGGGGTGAAAAACTGTTTTTT
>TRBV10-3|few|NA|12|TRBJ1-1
CAISDRGSEAFF
TGTGCCATCAGTGATAGGGGTTCTGAAGCTTTCTTT
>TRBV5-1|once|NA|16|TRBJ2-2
CASSSRGPTSTGELFF
TGCGCCAGCAGCTCTCGGGGGCCTACTAGTACCGGGGAGCTGTTTTTT
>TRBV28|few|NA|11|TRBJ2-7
CASSLLGEQYF
TGTGCCAGCAGTTTATTGGGAGAGCAGTACTTC
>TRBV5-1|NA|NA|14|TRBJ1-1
CASSLDGRNTEAFF
TGCGCCAGCAGCTTGGACGGAAGGAACACTGAAGCTTTCTTT
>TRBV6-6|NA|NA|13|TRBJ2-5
CASGRQAQETQYF
TGTGCCAGCGGAAGACAAGCCCAAGAGACCCAGTACTTC
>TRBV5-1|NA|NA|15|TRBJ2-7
CASSPRGPPYYEQYF
TGCGCCAGCAGCCCCCGGGGACCCCCCTACTACGAGCAGTACTTC
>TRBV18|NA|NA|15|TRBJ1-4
CASSPQGRFREKLFF
TGTGCCAGCTCACCACAGGGCCGATTTCGCGAAAAACTGTTTTTT
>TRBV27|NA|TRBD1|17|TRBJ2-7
CASSLRHYRGLSYEQYF
TGTGCCAGCAGTTTACGGCACTACAGGGGGCTCTCCTACGAGCAGTACTTC
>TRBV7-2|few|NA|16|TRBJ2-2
CASSSNGIGNTGELFF
TGTGCCAGCAGCTCTAACGGGATCGGGAACACCGGGGAGCTGTTTTTT
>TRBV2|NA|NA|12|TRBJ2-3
CASSDSGDTQYF
TGTGCCAGCAGTGACTCTGGAGATACGCAGTATTTT
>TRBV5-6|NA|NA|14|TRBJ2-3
CASSLGSSTDTQYF
TGTGCCAGCAGCTTGGGTAGTAGCACAGATACGCAGTATTTT
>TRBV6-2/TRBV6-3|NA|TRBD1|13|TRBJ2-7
CASREQGGYEQYF
TGTGCCAGCAGAGAACAGGGGGGCTACGAGCAGTACTTC
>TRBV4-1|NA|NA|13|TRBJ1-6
CASSQDGVSPLHF
TGCGCCAGCAGCCAAGATGGGGTTTCACCCCTCCACTTT
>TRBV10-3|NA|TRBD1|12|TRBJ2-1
CAISQQGNEQFF
TGTGCCATCAGTCAACAGGGGAATGAGCAGTTCTTC
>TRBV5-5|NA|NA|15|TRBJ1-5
CASSLAAYSNQPQHF
TGTGCCAGCAGCCTGGCGGCTTATAGCAATCAGCCCCAGCATTTT
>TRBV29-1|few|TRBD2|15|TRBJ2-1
CSVPLTSGGNNEQFF
TGCAGCGTTCCCTTGACTAGCGGGGGAAACAATGAGCAGTTCTTC
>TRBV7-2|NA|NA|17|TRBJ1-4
CASSLERRIGVKEKLFF
TGTGCCAGCAGCTTAGAACGAAGAATAGGGGTGAAAGAAAAACTGTTTTTT
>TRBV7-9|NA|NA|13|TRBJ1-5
CATQGGGNQPQHF
TGTGCCACCCAGGGCGGGGGCAATCAGCCCCAGCATTTT
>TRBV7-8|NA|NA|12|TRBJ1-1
CASSLRTGLAFF
TGTGCCAGCAGCTTACGGACCGGACTGGCTTTCTTT
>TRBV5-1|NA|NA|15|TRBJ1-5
CASSRKSQDNQPQHF
TGCGCCAGCAGCCGGAAGTCACAGGACAATCAGCCCCAGCATTTT
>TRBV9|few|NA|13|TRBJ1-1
CASTDGGGTEAFF
TGTGCCAGCACAGATGGAGGGGGCACTGAAGCTTTCTTT
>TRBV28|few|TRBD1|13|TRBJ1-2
CATAADRSSGYTF
TGTGCCACCGCTGCGGACAGGTCCAGTGGCTACACCTTC
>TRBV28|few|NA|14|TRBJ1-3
CASSFLGSGNTIYF
TGTGCCAGCAGTTTTTTGGGCTCTGGAAACACCATATATTTT
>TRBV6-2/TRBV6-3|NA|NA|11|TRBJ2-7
CASSRSSEQYF
TGTGCCAGCAGCCGCTCCAGCGAGCAGTACTTC
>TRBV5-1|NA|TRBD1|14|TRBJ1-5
CASSLTGGVQPQHF
TGCGCCAGCAGCCTGACAGGGGGCGTCCAGCCCCAGCATTTT
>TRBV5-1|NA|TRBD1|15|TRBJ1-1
CASSSGLQGAAEAFF
TGCGCCAGCAGCTCGGGCCTACAGGGGGCGGCTGAAGCTTTCTTT